The 6 T cell receptor beta chains listed next were all sequenced from one sample in a study of T-cell reconstitution after alpha-beta-depleted transplantation in children. It was with unique molecular identifiers that the TCRbeta library was prepared. TCRdb fed the PCR reads into MiXCR, producing one record per CDR3 protein. Of over 150,000 distinct CDR3 sequences listed, roughly 11% were seen once; the top ten hold roughly 13%. The sequences come from PBMCs, collected before TCRalphabeta/CD19-depleted stem cell transplant. The receptor source for this set is a boy aged 2 to 10 with acute myeloid leukemia, due to receive a stem cell transplant.

Concerning this clonotype: This may be a read error: a much more frequent sequence differs by one nucleotide. The chain links TRBV20-1 to TRBJ2-4; TRBD2 aligns across 9 bases. Per germline, CDR1 DFQATT and CDR2 SNEGSKA (reference sequence). CDR3 length: 16 amino acids. CDR3 sequence reads: CCAREGSGSGKNIQYF. The CDR3 DNA reads TGCTGTGCTAGAGAGGGTAGCGGGAGTGGTAAAAACATTCAGTACTTC.

In this sample, this clonotype turned up many times. The chain combines TRBV12-3 or TRBV12-4 with TRBJ1-4, with 12 bases fitting TRBD1. With 5 bases clipped from V and 8 bases from J, the junction kept 3 bases outside the gene matches. The CDR3 covers 14 residues. CDR3: CASSTGTGGEKLFF. CDR3 DNA: TGTGCCAGCAGTACCGGGACAGGGGGCGAAAAACTGTTTTTT.

This clonotype was counted ten times or more. The chain carries TRBV28 and TRBJ1-2; no reliable D call. Germline V gene data show CDR1 as MDHEN and CDR2 as SYDVKM. Trimming cost V 3 bases and J 4 bases, with 15 bases left between them. CDR3 length: 15 amino acids. Here the CDR3 DNA reads TGTGCCAGCAGTTTGGAGCCATCTATCACCTATGGCTACACCTTC. Its translation is CASSLEPSITYGYTF.

In the case of this clonotype: A read error is possible here, since a much larger clone lies one base away. Lacking the conserved final phenylalanine or tryptophan, this CDR3 likely reflects a read error. V is TRBV7-6 and J is TRBJ1-6; the D is unclear. The CDR3 extends over 13 amino acids. Germline V gene lookup returns CDR1 SGHVS and CDR2 FNYEAQ. The germline V and J ends were trimmed by 4 bases and 10 bases, with 11 bases remaining between them. The chain's CDR3 is CASSSTTWSPLHS. The CDR3 DNA is TGTGCCAGCAGCTCGACTACGTGGTCACCCCTCCACTCT.

This clonotype showed up many times. This sequence joins TRBV12-3 or TRBV12-4 and TRBJ1-4; no clear D. The CDR3 is 13 amino acids. Trimming shortened V by 1 base and J by 7 bases, and 7 bases separated the two germline ends. CDR3 nucleotides: TGTGCCAGCAGTTTAGGGGCGGGTGAAAAACTGTTTTTT. Its translation is CASSLGAGEKLFF.

In regard to this clonotype: This may arise from a read error, as a much more abundant clone is one base away. The chain links TRBV7-9 to TRBJ1-2; D uncertain. The V gene's germline CDR1 is SEHNR and CDR2 FQNEAQ (reference sequence). The CDR3 consists of 12 residues. The CDR3 sequence is CVSSQNNYGYTF. CDR3 nucleotides: TGTGTCAGCAGCCAAAATAACTATGGCTACACCTTC. The whole variable domain, remainder taken from reference TRBV7-9 and TRBJ1-2, is DTGVSQNPRHKITKRGQNVTFRCDPISEHNRLYWYRQTLGQGPEFLTYFQNEAQLEKSRLLSDRFSAERPKGSFSTLEIQRTEQGDSAMYLCVSSQNNYGYTFGSGTRLTVV.